The rows below give T cell receptor beta chains drawn from one sample of a study of radiotherapy plus CTLA-4 blockade in lung cancer. Profiled with immunoSEQ multiplex PCR; TCRdb holds only in-frame clones, not every one. The profile shows tens of thousands of clones, around 72% of them singletons. Specimen: peripheral blood, collected from a patient treated with radiotherapy plus ipilimumab. The receptors here all came from a human donor with non-small cell lung cancer that progressed on radiotherapy plus ipilimumab. CDR3s include the opening cysteine and the closing phenylalanine or tryptophan. Fields, in order: V gene, D gene, J gene, clone size, CDR3 length, CDR3 DNA, CDR3 protein. D genes are given only for firm matches. Rows give clone size only sometimes, using once, few, many, or a class for an expanded clone.

>TRBV2|-|TRBJ1-1|-|14
TGTGCCAGCAGGAAGGGAAGGATGAACACTGAAGCTTTCTTT
CASRKGRMNTEAFF
>TRBV4-1|-|TRBJ2-7|once|18
TGCGCCAGCAGCCAACCCCCCGGTTACGGGGCGGCCTCCTACGAGCAGTACTTC
CASSQPPGYGAASYEQYF
>TRBV4-3|-|TRBJ1-6|-|16
TGCGCCAGCAGCCCCCTGGCCGGCTCCTATAATTCACCCCTCCACTTT
CASSPLAGSYNSPLHF
>TRBV5-4|TRBD1|TRBJ1-2|-|15
TGTGCCAGCAGCTTAGACAGGGTATCCCTCTATGGCTACACCTTC
CASSLDRVSLYGYTF
>TRBV25-1|-|TRBJ1-5|-|16
TGTGCCAGCAGTGAATACGAGGGGAAAGGGGATCAGCCCCAGCATTTT
CASSEYEGKGDQPQHF
>TRBV28|-|TRBJ1-1|-|15
TGTGCCAGCAGTTTAGGGGGCCCATTGAACACTGAAGCTTTCTTT
CASSLGGPLNTEAFF
>TRBV19|-|TRBJ2-2|-|13
TGTGCCAGTAGCCCAGGACAGATCGGGGAGCTGTTTTTT
CASSPGQIGELFF
>TRBV2|-|TRBJ1-1|few|11
TGTGCCAGCGAGGGCGAGGGGGAAGCTTTCTTT
CASEGEGEAFF
>TRBV5-1|-|TRBJ2-1|-|16
TGCGCCAGCAGCTTAGTAGTTGGCGGATCCTACAATGAGCAGTTCTTC
CASSLVVGGSYNEQFF
>TRBV10-3|-|TRBJ2-1|-|16
TGTGCCATCAGTGACTGGACACCTAGCTCCTACAATGAGCAGTTCTTC
CAISDWTPSSYNEQFF
>TRBV5-5|-|TRBJ1-2|-|12
TGTGCCAGCAGCTTGGAGTTCTATGGCTACACCTTC
CASSLEFYGYTF
>TRBV28|-|TRBJ1-4|-|14
TGTGCCAGCAGTTTCTCAGGGCGGCATGAAAAACTGTTTTTT
CASSFSGRHEKLFF
>TRBV11-2|TRBD2|TRBJ2-6|-|17
TGTGCCAGCAGCTTAAACGGGGGGGTATCTGGGGCCAACGTCCCGACTTTC
CASSLNGGVSGANVPTF
>TRBV5-1|TRBD2|TRBJ2-5|-|15
TGCGCCAGCAGCCTTAGCGGGGGGGCCCAAGAGACCCAGTACTTC
CASSLSGGAQETQYF
>TRBV11-2|-|TRBJ1-1|medium-sized|14
TGTGCCAGCAGCTTAGGGGTAGGGGTTACTGAAGCTTTCTTT
CASSLGVGVTEAFF
>TRBV19|-|TRBJ2-7|-|16
TGTGCCAGTAGTATATCGGCAGGGGGGGCTGGCTACGAGCAGTACTTC
CASSISAGGAGYEQYF
>TRBV28|-|TRBJ1-2|few|17
TGTGCCAGCAGTTTCGACGTTGAGGTCTCCGCTTTCTATGGCTACACCTTC
CASSFDVEVSAFYGYTF
>TRBV30|-|TRBJ2-7|-|12
TGTGCCTGGAGTTATGACAGGCAAGAGCAGTACTTC
CAWSYDRQEQYF
>TRBV4-1|-|TRBJ2-2|-|15
TGCGCCAGCAGCCCAAGGGGGACGAACACCGGGGAGCTGTTTTTT
CASSPRGTNTGELFF
>TRBV5-4|-|TRBJ2-5|-|13
TGTGCCAGCAGCTTGAGACTTCAAGAGACCCAGTACTTC
CASSLRLQETQYF
>TRBV11-1|TRBD2|TRBJ2-7|few|15
TGTGCCAGCAGCTCGGGACTAGCGGGACACTACGAGCAGTACTTC
CASSSGLAGHYEQYF
>TRBV28|TRBD1|TRBJ2-7|few|15
TGTGCCAGCAGTTTGCCCCGGGACAGGGGCTACGAGCAGTACTTC
CASSLPRDRGYEQYF
>TRBV27|-|TRBJ1-6|-|13
TGTGCCAGCAGTTTGCGGGCTCAATCACCCCTCCACTTT
CASSLRAQSPLHF
>TRBV5-4|TRBD2|TRBJ2-1|once|15
TGTGCCAGCAGCTTGGACGCGGGAGCTTACAATGAGCAGTTCTTC
CASSLDAGAYNEQFF
>TRBV5-1|-|TRBJ2-6|-|15
TGCGCCAGCAGCCCGGGGTCCTCTGGGGCCAACGTCCTGACTTTC
CASSPGSSGANVLTF
>TRBV18|TRBD1|TRBJ2-7|-|16
TGTGCCAGCTCACCAATTGCGACAGGGGGCCTTGGGGAGCAGTACTTC
CASSPIATGGLGEQYF
>TRBV28|TRBD1|TRBJ1-3|few|16
TGTGCCAGCAGTTCCCCGGGACAGGGGGGCGGAAACACCATATATTTT
CASSSPGQGGGNTIYF
>TRBV29-1|TRBD2|TRBJ2-7|-|14
TGCAGCGTGGCCGGGACTAGCGGCACTTACGAGCAGTACTTC
CSVAGTSGTYEQYF
>TRBV7-2|-|TRBJ1-1|-|16
TGTGCCAGCAGCCCAAAACGTGGGGGTATGAACACTGAAGCTTTCTTT
CASSPKRGGMNTEAFF